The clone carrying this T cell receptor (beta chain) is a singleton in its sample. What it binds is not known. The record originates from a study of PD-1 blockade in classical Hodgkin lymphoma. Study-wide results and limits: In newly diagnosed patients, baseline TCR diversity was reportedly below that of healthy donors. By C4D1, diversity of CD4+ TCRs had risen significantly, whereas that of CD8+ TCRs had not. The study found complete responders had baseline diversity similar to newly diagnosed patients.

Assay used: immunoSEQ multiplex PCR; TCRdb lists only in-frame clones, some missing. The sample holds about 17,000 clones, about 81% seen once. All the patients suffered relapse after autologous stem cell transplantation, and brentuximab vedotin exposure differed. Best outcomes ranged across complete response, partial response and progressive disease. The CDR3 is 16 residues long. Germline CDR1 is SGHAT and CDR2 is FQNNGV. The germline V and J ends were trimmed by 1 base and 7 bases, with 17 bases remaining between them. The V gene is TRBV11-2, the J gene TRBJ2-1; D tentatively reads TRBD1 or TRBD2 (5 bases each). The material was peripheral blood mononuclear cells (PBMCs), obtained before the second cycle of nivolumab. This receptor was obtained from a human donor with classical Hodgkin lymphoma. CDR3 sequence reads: CASSLVFSGWGNEQFF. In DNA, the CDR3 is TGTGCCAGCAGCTTAGTGTTCTCGGGGTGGGGGAATGAGCAGTTCTTC. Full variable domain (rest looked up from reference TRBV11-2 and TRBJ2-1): EAGVAQSPRYKIIEKRQSVAFWCNPISGHATLYWYQQILGQGPKLLIQFQNNGVVDDSQLPKDRFSAERLKGVDSTLKIQPAKLEDSAVYLCASSLVFSGWGNEQFFGPGTRLTVL.